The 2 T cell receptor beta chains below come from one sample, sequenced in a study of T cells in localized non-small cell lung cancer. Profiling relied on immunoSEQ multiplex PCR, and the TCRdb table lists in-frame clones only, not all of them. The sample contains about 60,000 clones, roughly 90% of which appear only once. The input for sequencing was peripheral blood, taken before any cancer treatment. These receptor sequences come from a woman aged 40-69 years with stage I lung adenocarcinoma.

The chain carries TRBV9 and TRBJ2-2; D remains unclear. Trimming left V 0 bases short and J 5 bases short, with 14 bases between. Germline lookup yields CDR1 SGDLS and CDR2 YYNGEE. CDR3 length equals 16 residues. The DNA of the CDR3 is TGTGCCAGCAGCGTAGAGCCGCGCAGTGTGACCGGGGAGCTGTTTTTT. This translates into CASSVEPRSVTGELFF.

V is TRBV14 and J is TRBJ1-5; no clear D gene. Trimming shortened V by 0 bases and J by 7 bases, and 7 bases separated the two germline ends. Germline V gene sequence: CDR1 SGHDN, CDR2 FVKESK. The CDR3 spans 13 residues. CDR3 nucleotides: TGTGCCAGCAGCCAAGATCAGGCACAGCCCCAGCATTTT. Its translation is CASSQDQAQPQHF.